This T cell receptor (beta chain) was identified during a study of blood T cell repertoires in COVID-19. About the research overall: Sites across the United States, Italy and Spain contributed samples from acute and convalescent COVID-19. Sources were T cells, B-cell-depleted T cells, or PBMCs; the material itself was cDNA or gDNA.

In the original analysis: Estimation of nucleated cell counts relied on the amplification of reference gene primers. The data were produced by immunoSEQ multiplex PCR, yet TCRdb's version contains in-frame clones alone and is incomplete. V and J calls and clone size come straight from that table; D and trimming were deduced from the DNA. The table includes a few hundred thousand clones, roughly 80% detected once. This clone was seen a single time. The sequence derives from a woman aged 45-59 years with acute or convalescent COVID-19. Material for sequencing was peripheral blood.

The CDR3 DNA sequence: TGTGCCATCCGACGACCCGGGGAGATGTACGAGCAGTACTTC. This codes for CAIRRPGEMYEQYF. V is TRBV2 and J is TRBJ2-7, with a weak D call TRBD2 (5 bases). This CDR3 has 14 residues. Germline values: CDR1 SNHLY, CDR2 FYNNEI. Trimming took 10 bases from V and 4 from J, leaving 20 bases between them.